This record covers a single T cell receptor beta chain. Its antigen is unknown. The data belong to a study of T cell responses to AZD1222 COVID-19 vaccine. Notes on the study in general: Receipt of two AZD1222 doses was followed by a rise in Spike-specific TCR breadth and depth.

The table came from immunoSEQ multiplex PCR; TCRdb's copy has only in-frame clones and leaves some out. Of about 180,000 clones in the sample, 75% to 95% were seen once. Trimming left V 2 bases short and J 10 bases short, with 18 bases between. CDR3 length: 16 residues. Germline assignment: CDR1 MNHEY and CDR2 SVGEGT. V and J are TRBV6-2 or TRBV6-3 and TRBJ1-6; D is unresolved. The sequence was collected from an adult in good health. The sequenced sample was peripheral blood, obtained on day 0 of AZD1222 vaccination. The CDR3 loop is CASSYVSAALGSPLHF. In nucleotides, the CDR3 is TGTGCCAGCAGTTACGTTTCGGCAGCCTTAGGATCACCCCTCCACTTT.